The entry below describes one TCR beta chain. What it binds is unknown. TRB amplification used 250 ng of peripheral blood genomic DNA. These data belong to a study of T cell clusters in autoimmune cytopenias. CDR3 size: 14 residues. The germline gives CDR1 MNHEY, CDR2 SVGEGT. Multiplex touch-down PCR amplified TRB using TRB-A and TRB-B pools in one tube. TCRdb reprocessed the multiplex PCR reads and stores each CDR3 protein as one record, lacking DNA. This sample's clone table lists some 4,600 distinct CDR3 sequences. Whole-study findings and limits: TRB repertoire shifts in secondary cytopenia and chronic lymphocytic leukemia mostly reflected lymphoma, not autoimmunity. Comparing secondary cytopenia with chronic lymphocytic leukemia showed no cluster-lack signature, apparently masked by lymphoma repertoire.

The sample also formed part of further work on T cell repertoires in aging, cancer and after chemotherapy. That paper adds: Compared with age-matched healthy donors, untreated hematological or solid cancer patients showed higher blood TCR clonality. Rebound thymic output was suggested by rising median generation probability during chemotherapy in each cancer cohort.

The V call is TRBV6-2 or TRBV6-3, the J call TRBJ2-2; TCRdb lists TRBD1, though no DNA is available to test this call. The material sequenced was peripheral blood. This clonotype was obtained from a human donor in good health. The CDR3 sequence: CASTGTGGRGELFF.